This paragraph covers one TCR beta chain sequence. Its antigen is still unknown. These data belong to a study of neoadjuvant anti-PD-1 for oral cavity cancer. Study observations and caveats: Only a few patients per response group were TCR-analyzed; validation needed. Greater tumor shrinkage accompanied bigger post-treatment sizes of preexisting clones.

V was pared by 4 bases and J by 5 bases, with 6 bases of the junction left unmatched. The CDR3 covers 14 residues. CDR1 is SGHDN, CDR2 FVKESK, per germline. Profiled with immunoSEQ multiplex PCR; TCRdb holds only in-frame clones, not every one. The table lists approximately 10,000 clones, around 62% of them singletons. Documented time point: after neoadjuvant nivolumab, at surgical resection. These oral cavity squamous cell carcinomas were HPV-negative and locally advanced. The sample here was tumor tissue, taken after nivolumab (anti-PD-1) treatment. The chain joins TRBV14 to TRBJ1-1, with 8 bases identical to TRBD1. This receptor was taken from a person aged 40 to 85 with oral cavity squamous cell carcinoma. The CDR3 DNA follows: TGTGCCAGCAGCCTTCGGACAGGGATAACTGAAGCTTTCTTT. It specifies CASSLRTGITEAFF.